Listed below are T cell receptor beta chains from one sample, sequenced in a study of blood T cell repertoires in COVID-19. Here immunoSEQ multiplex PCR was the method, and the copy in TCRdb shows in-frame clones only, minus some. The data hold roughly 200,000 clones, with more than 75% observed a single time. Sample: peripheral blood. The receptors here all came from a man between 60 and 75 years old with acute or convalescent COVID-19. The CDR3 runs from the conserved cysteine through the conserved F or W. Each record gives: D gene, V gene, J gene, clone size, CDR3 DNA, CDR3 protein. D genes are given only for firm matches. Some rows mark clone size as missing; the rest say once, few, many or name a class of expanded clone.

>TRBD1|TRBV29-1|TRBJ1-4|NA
TGCAGCGTCCGGGGACAGACATCAACTAATGAAAAACTGTTTTTT
CSVRGQTSTNEKLFF
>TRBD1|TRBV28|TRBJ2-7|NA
TGTGCCAGCAGCTCTTACGGGACAGGGGCCTACGAGCAGTACTTC
CASSSYGTGAYEQYF
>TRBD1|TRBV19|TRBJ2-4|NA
TGTGCCAGTATTTCATGGGACAGGGGTGGCCCTGAGTTAATAGCCAAAAACATTCAGTACTTC
CASISWDRGGPELIAKNIQYF
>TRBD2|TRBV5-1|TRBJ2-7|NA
TGCGCCAGCAGCTCGGGACTAGCGGGGGGCTGGGGTTCTTACGAGCAGTACTTC
CASSSGLAGGWGSYEQYF
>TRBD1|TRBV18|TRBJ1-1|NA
TGTGCCAGCTCACCGTATGGACAGGGGAACACTGAAGCTTTCTTT
CASSPYGQGNTEAFF
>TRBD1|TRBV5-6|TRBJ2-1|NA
TGTGCCAGCAGCCGCCGGGACAGGGGGCCCAATGAGCAGTTCTTC
CASSRRDRGPNEQFF
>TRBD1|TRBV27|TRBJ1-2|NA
TGTGCCAGCAGTTTGAACCAGGGGGTGGGAGTAAATGGCTACACCTTC
CASSLNQGVGVNGYTF
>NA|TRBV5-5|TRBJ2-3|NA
TGTGCCAGCCACCTGCAGGGGGGCCGCGGCTCAGATACGCAGTATTTT
CASHLQGGRGSDTQYF
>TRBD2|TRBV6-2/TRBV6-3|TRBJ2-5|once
TGTGCCAGCAGTTACCCGGACGGGGGGGAGACCCAGTACTTC
CASSYPDGGETQYF
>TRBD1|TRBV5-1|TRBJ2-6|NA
TGCGCCAGCAGTTCAGGGACAGGGGGCAGTGGGGCCAACGTCCTGACTTTC
CASSSGTGGSGANVLTF
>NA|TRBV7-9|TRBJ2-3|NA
TGTGCCAGCAGCTTATCCCTTAGCGATTTCACAGATACGCAGTATTTT
CASSLSLSDFTDTQYF
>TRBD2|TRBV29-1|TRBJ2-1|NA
TGCAGCGTTGACGGCGGATCTAGCGGGGGGGCCTACAATGAGCAGTTCTTC
CSVDGGSSGGAYNEQFF
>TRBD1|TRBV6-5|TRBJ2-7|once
TGTGCCAGCAGTTCCCCAAGGACAGGGAGCTCCTACGAGCAGTACTTC
CASSSPRTGSSYEQYF
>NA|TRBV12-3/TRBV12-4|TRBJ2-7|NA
TGTGCCAGCAGTCCAGAGACGGGACACGGGCACTTC
CASSPETGHGHF
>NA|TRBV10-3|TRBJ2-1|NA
TGTGCCATCAGTGTTTCAAGGGGGAACAATGAGCAGTTCTTC
CAISVSRGNNEQFF
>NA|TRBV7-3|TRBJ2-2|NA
TGTGCCAGCAGCCCCTACCCTCACGGGGAGCTGTTTTTT
CASSPYPHGELFF
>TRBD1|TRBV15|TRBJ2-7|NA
TGTGCCACCAGCACCGACAGGGGATCCTACGAGCAGTACTTC
CATSTDRGSYEQYF
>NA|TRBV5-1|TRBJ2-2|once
TGCGCCAGCACGAGGCAGGGGAGTTCCGGGGAGCTGTTTTTT
CASTRQGSSGELFF
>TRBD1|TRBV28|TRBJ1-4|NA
TGTGCCAGCAGTTTATGGGACAGGGCGGGAACTAATGAAAAACTGTTTTTT
CASSLWDRAGTNEKLFF
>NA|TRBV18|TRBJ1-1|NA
TGTGCCAGCTCGTCCTCATTCAGGGACACTGAAGCTTTCTTT
CASSSSFRDTEAFF
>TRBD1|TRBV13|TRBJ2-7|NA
TGTGCCAGCAGCTCCACCCCAACCCAGGGGGCGCGGCGCGAGCAGTACTTC
CASSSTPTQGARREQYF
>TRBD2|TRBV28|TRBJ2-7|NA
TGTGCCAGCAGTCTTATCGGGGGGGCACCCTACGAGCAGTACTTC
CASSLIGGAPYEQYF
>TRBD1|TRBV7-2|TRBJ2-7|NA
TGTGCCAGCAGTCAAGGGACAGGGGGCTACGAGCAGTACTTC
CASSQGTGGYEQYF
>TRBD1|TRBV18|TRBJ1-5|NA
TGTGCCAGCTCACCTGGGAGACAGGGGGCGAACGGGGTTACGAGCAATCAGCCCCAGCATTTT
CASSPGRQGANGVTSNQPQHF